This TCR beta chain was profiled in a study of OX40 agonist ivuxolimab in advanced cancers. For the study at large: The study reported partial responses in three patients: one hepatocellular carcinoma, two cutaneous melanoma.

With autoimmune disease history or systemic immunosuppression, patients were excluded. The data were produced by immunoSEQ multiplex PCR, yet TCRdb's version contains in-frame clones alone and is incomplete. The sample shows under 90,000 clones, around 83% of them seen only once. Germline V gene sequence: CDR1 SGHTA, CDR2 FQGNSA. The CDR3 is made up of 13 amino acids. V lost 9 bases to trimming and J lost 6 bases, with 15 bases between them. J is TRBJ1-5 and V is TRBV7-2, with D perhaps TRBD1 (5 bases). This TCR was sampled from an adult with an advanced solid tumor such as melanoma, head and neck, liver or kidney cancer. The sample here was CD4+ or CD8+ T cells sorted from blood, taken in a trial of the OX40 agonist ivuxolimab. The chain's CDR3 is CASDSVSGQPQHF. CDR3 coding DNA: TGTGCCAGTGACAGCGTATCGGGTCAGCCCCAGCATTTT.